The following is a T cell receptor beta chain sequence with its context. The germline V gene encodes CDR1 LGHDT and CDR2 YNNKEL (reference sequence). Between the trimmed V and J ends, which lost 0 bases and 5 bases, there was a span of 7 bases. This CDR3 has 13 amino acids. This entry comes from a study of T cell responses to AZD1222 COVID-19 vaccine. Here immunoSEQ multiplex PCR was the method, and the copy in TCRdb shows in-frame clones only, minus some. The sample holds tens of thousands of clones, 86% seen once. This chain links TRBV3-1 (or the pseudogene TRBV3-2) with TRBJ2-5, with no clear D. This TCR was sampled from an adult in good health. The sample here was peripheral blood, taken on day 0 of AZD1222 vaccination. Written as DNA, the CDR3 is TGTGCCAGCAGCCAAGATGTCCGGGAGACCCAGTACTTC. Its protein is CASSQDVRETQYF.